Listed below are T cell receptor beta chains from one sample, sequenced in a study of blood T cell repertoires in COVID-19. The data were produced by immunoSEQ multiplex PCR, yet TCRdb's version contains in-frame clones alone and is incomplete. The sample has under 350,000 clones, about 89% seen once. Sequenced input: peripheral blood. These receptors were collected from a man aged 35-49 years with acute or convalescent COVID-19. Both conserved end residues are part of each CDR3. Fields, in order: CDR3 protein, CDR3 DNA, V gene, clone size, J gene, CDR3 length, D gene. D genes are given only for firm matches. Size tells how often a clone was seen (once, few, many) or the class of an expanded clone, and some rows leave it out.

CDR3: CASSLGQGTSLYGYTF; DNA: TGCGCCAGCAGCTTGGGGCAGGGAACTTCCCTCTATGGCTACACCTTC; V: TRBV5-1; size: .; J: TRBJ1-2; length: 16; D: .
CDR3: CASSPRGYGYTF; DNA: TGTGCCAGCAGCCCCCGAGGCTATGGCTACACCTTC; V: TRBV9; size: .; J: TRBJ1-2; length: 12; D: .
CDR3: CASSQETGGNSPLHF; DNA: TGTGCCAGCAGCCAAGAAACAGGGGGCAATTCACCCCTCCACTTT; V: TRBV14; size: few; J: TRBJ1-6; length: 15; D: TRBD1
CDR3: CASSVRQGAAEAFF; DNA: TGCGCCAGCAGCGTACGACAGGGGGCGGCTGAAGCTTTCTTT; V: TRBV5-1; size: few; J: TRBJ1-1; length: 14; D: TRBD1
CDR3: CASSYNSGVYNEQFF; DNA: TGTGCCAGCAGTTACAATAGCGGGGTCTACAATGAGCAGTTCTTC; V: TRBV6-6; size: .; J: TRBJ2-1; length: 15; D: TRBD2
CDR3: CASSLHRGSNEQFF; DNA: TGTGCCAGCAGCTTACACAGGGGGAGCAATGAGCAGTTCTTC; V: TRBV7-2; size: .; J: TRBJ2-1; length: 14; D: TRBD1
CDR3: CASSLYTGVGYTF; DNA: TGTGCCAGCAGTCTTTACACAGGGGTCGGCTACACCTTC; V: TRBV28; size: .; J: TRBJ1-2; length: 13; D: TRBD1
CDR3: CAWSISGDQPQHF; DNA: TGTGCCTGGAGTATATCAGGGGACCAGCCCCAGCATTTT; V: TRBV30; size: .; J: TRBJ1-5; length: 13; D: .
CDR3: CASSPSTGYTEAFF; DNA: TGTGCCAGCAGCCCTTCGACAGGGTATACTGAAGCTTTCTTT; V: TRBV13; size: .; J: TRBJ1-1; length: 14; D: TRBD1
CDR3: CASSLGLSGYYGYTF; DNA: TGCGCCAGCAGCTTGGGACTTTCAGGGTACTATGGCTACACCTTC; V: TRBV5-1; size: .; J: TRBJ1-2; length: 15; D: .
CDR3: CASGTSGGAHEQFF; DNA: TGTGCCAGCGGAACTAGCGGGGGGGCCCATGAGCAGTTCTTC; V: TRBV28; size: .; J: TRBJ2-1; length: 14; D: TRBD2
CDR3: CASSVGAGGSLRIGNTIYF; DNA: TGTGCCAGCAGCGTAGGTGCAGGGGGAAGTCTGAGGATTGGAAACACCATATATTTT; V: TRBV9; size: .; J: TRBJ1-3; length: 19; D: TRBD1
CDR3: CASSLDGRDNQPQHF; DNA: TGTGCCAGCAGCTTAGACGGCAGGGACAATCAGCCCCAGCATTTT; V: TRBV7-9; size: few; J: TRBJ1-5; length: 15; D: .
CDR3: CATSDKGGHYGYTF; DNA: TGTGCCACCAGTGATAAAGGGGGCCACTATGGCTACACCTTC; V: TRBV24-1; size: once; J: TRBJ1-2; length: 14; D: TRBD1
CDR3: CASSYGGGDSQPQHF; DNA: TGTGCCAGCAGTTACGGTGGAGGGGATAGCCAGCCCCAGCATTTT; V: TRBV6-6; size: .; J: TRBJ1-5; length: 15; D: .
CDR3: CASSLYGRENQPQHF; DNA: TGCGCCAGCAGCCTCTACGGACGGGAAAATCAGCCCCAGCATTTT; V: TRBV5-1; size: .; J: TRBJ1-5; length: 15; D: .
CDR3: CASSFSRASGEQFF; DNA: TGCGCCAGCAGCTTCTCGCGGGCGTCGGGAGAGCAGTTCTTC; V: TRBV5-1; size: .; J: TRBJ2-1; length: 14; D: .
CDR3: CASRQGGAYNEQFF; DNA: TGTGCCAGCAGGCAAGGGGGGGCCTACAATGAGCAGTTCTTC; V: TRBV7-2; size: .; J: TRBJ2-1; length: 14; D: .
CDR3: CASGSPVGHNEQFF; DNA: TGTGCTAGTGGTTCCCCAGTTGGCCACAATGAGCAGTTCTTC; V: TRBV12-5; size: .; J: TRBJ2-1; length: 14; D: .
CDR3: CAITMTGANYGYTF; DNA: TGTGCCATCACTATGACAGGGGCTAACTATGGCTACACCTTC; V: TRBV10-3; size: .; J: TRBJ1-2; length: 14; D: TRBD1
CDR3: CAWSRYYEQYF; DNA: TGTGCCTGGAGTCGTTACTACGAGCAGTACTTC; V: TRBV30; size: .; J: TRBJ2-7; length: 11; D: .
CDR3: CAWSGTANTEAFF; DNA: TGTGCCTGGTCCGGGACAGCCAACACTGAAGCTTTCTTT; V: TRBV30; size: .; J: TRBJ1-1; length: 13; D: TRBD1
CDR3: CAISRQLNYEQYF; DNA: TGTGCCATCAGTAGACAGTTGAACTACGAGCAGTACTTC; V: TRBV10-3; size: .; J: TRBJ2-7; length: 13; D: .
CDR3: CASSRSLVGNTGELFF; DNA: TGTGCCAGCAGCCGTTCACTTGTCGGGAACACCGGGGAGCTGTTTTTT; V: TRBV11-3; size: once; J: TRBJ2-2; length: 16; D: .
CDR3: CASSVAGAGGLETQYF; DNA: TGTGCCAGCAGCGTAGCGGGAGCGGGGGGGCTGGAGACCCAGTACTTC; V: TRBV9; size: once; J: TRBJ2-5; length: 16; D: TRBD2
CDR3: CAIRKGLAGEETQYF; DNA: TGTGCCATCAGAAAGGGACTAGCGGGAGAAGAGACCCAGTACTTC; V: TRBV10-3; size: .; J: TRBJ2-5; length: 15; D: TRBD2
CDR3: CASSQYDLPGQPQHF; DNA: TGCGCCAGCAGCCAATATGACCTCCCAGGTCAGCCCCAGCATTTT; V: TRBV4-1; size: once; J: TRBJ1-5; length: 15; D: .
CDR3: CASSQVAGGRTGELFF; DNA: TGTGCCAGCAGCCAAGTAGCGGGGGGGCGTACCGGGGAGCTGTTTTTT; V: TRBV4-2; size: .; J: TRBJ2-2; length: 16; D: TRBD2
CDR3: CASSLVVSREGQKLFF; DNA: TGTGCCAGCAGCTTAGTGGTATCCAGGGAAGGGCAAAAACTGTTTTTT; V: TRBV7-2; size: .; J: TRBJ1-4; length: 16; D: .
CDR3: CASSSPSSGVTQQYF; DNA: TGTGCCAGCAGCTCCCCATCGAGCGGGGTAACTCAGCAGTACTTC; V: TRBV7-3; size: .; J: TRBJ2-7; length: 15; D: TRBD2
CDR3: CASRPRTETNYGYTF; DNA: TGTGCCAGCAGACCCCGGACAGAAACTAACTATGGCTACACCTTC; V: TRBV27; size: .; J: TRBJ1-2; length: 15; D: .
CDR3: CASSLQGADTGELFF; DNA: TGCGCCAGCAGCCTACAGGGGGCCGACACCGGGGAGCTGTTTTTT; V: TRBV5-1; size: .; J: TRBJ2-2; length: 15; D: TRBD1
CDR3: CASSPHYSGSLTDTQYF; DNA: TGTGCCAGCAGCCCCCATTATTCGGGATCTCTCACAGATACGCAGTATTTT; V: TRBV11-2; size: .; J: TRBJ2-3; length: 17; D: .
CDR3: CASSQSPGGQDEQYF; DNA: TGTGCCAGCAGCCAATCCCCCGGGGGGCAGGACGAGCAGTACTTC; V: TRBV3-1/TRBV3-2; size: .; J: TRBJ2-7; length: 15; D: .
CDR3: CAWEYRAVGYGYTF; DNA: TGTGCCTGGGAATACAGGGCAGTCGGGTATGGCTACACCTTC; V: TRBV30; size: .; J: TRBJ1-2; length: 14; D: .
CDR3: CASSQGLNNEQFF; DNA: TGCGCCAGCAGCCAAGGGCTCAACAATGAGCAGTTCTTC; V: TRBV4-1; size: .; J: TRBJ2-1; length: 13; D: .
CDR3: CASSLGTGVNQPQHF; DNA: TGTGCCAGCAGTTTAGGTACAGGGGTTAATCAGCCCCAGCATTTT; V: TRBV27; size: .; J: TRBJ1-5; length: 15; D: TRBD1
CDR3: CASSLSHSPLHF; DNA: TGTGCCAGCAGTTTGTCTCATTCACCCCTCCACTTT; V: TRBV7-9; size: .; J: TRBJ1-6; length: 12; D: .
CDR3: CASRTPGLLFNEAFF; DNA: TGTGCCAGCAGAACACCGGGACTTTTGTTCAATGAAGCTTTCTTT; V: TRBV6-5; size: .; J: TRBJ1-1; length: 15; D: .
CDR3: CASRPQGATNEKLFF; DNA: TGTGCCAGCAGGCCTCAGGGGGCAACTAATGAAAAACTGTTTTTT; V: TRBV6-5; size: .; J: TRBJ1-4; length: 15; D: TRBD1
CDR3: CASSLLQGAQETQYF; DNA: TGCGCCAGCAGCTTATTACAGGGGGCGCAGGAGACCCAGTACTTC; V: TRBV5-1; size: .; J: TRBJ2-5; length: 15; D: TRBD1
CDR3: CASSQRGHGGELFF; DNA: TGTGCCAGCAGCCAAAGGGGGCACGGCGGGGAGCTGTTTTTT; V: TRBV3-1/TRBV3-2; size: .; J: TRBJ2-2; length: 14; D: TRBD1
CDR3: CASSQGRDSNYNEQFF; DNA: TGCGCCAGCAGCCAAGGCCGGGACAGCAACTACAATGAGCAGTTCTTC; V: TRBV4-1; size: .; J: TRBJ2-1; length: 16; D: TRBD1
CDR3: CASSVAPLGQTLEQFF; DNA: TGTGCCAGCAGCGTAGCCCCCCTTGGGCAGACCCTCGAGCAGTTCTTC; V: TRBV9; size: .; J: TRBJ2-1; length: 16; D: .
CDR3: CASNRASYNEQFF; DNA: TGTGCCAGCAACAGGGCCTCCTACAATGAGCAGTTCTTC; V: TRBV5-4; size: .; J: TRBJ2-1; length: 13; D: .
CDR3: CSVRQDRNRGELFF; DNA: TGCAGCGTGCGGCAGGACAGGAATAGAGGGGAGCTGTTTTTT; V: TRBV29-1; size: .; J: TRBJ2-2; length: 14; D: TRBD1
CDR3: CASRRGPGELFF; DNA: TGTGCCAGCCGTAGGGGTCCCGGGGAGCTGTTTTTT; V: TRBV12-3/TRBV12-4; size: .; J: TRBJ2-2; length: 12; D: .
CDR3: CASSLRTAAYEQYF; DNA: TGTGCCAGCAGCTTACGGACAGCGGCCTACGAGCAGTACTTC; V: TRBV5-5; size: .; J: TRBJ2-7; length: 14; D: .
CDR3: CATVRTGYNEQFF; DNA: TGTGCCACCGTTAGGACAGGCTACAATGAGCAGTTCTTC; V: TRBV19; size: .; J: TRBJ2-1; length: 13; D: TRBD1
CDR3: CASNHGGPSGEQYF; DNA: TGTGCCAGCAACCACGGGGGACCTTCGGGTGAGCAGTACTTC; V: TRBV2; size: .; J: TRBJ2-7; length: 14; D: .
CDR3: CASSERLAGYNEQFF; DNA: TGTGCCAGCAGTGAACGGCTAGCGGGGTACAATGAGCAGTTCTTC; V: TRBV6-1; size: .; J: TRBJ2-1; length: 15; D: TRBD2
CDR3: CASSLGQAGSYEQYF; DNA: TGTGCCAGCAGTCTCGGACAGGCAGGCTCCTACGAGCAGTACTTC; V: TRBV28; size: .; J: TRBJ2-7; length: 15; D: TRBD1
CDR3: CAWSEGPGGGYGYTF; DNA: TGTGCCTGGAGTGAGGGGCCAGGGGGCGGTTATGGCTACACCTTC; V: TRBV30; size: .; J: TRBJ1-2; length: 15; D: TRBD1